One and the same sample provided the 2 T cell receptor beta chains below, sequenced in a study of T cell responses to AZD1222 COVID-19 vaccine. The repertoire was sequenced with immunoSEQ multiplex PCR; TCRdb's copy has only in-frame clones and lacks some. Of about 170,000 clones listed, 70% to 90% are singletons. The starting material was peripheral blood, obtained 28 days after the second AZD1222 dose. Receptors were obtained from an adult who received the AZD1222 COVID-19 vaccine.

This sequence joins TRBV12-3 or TRBV12-4 and TRBJ2-7; D gene ambiguous. V lost 6 bases and J lost 6, with 12 bases in between. The CDR3 contains 12 residues. The CDR3 sequence: CASSRTAREQYF. CDR3 nucleotides: TGTGCCAGCAGCCGGACCGCTCGCGAGCAGTACTTC.

The chain has TRBV11-3 and TRBJ1-2; D is uncertain. V was trimmed by 7 bases and J by 5 bases, leaving 11 bases between them. The CDR3 totals 12 residues. CDR1 and CDR2 (germline): SGHNT, YENEEA. DNA for the CDR3: TGTGCCAGCAATCCCGGGAGTTATGGCTACACCTTC. This gives the protein CASNPGSYGYTF.